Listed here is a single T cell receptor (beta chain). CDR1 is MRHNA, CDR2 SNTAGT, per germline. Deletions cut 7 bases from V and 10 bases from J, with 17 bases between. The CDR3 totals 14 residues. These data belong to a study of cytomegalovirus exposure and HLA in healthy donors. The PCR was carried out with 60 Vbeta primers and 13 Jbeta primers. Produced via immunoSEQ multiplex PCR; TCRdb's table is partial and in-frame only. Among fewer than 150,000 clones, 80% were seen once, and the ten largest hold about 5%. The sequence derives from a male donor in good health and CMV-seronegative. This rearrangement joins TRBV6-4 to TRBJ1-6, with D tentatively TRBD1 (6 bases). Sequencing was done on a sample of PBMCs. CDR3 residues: CASIEGRGRSPLHF. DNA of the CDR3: TGTGCCAGCATCGAAGGCAGGGGCCGCTCACCCCTCCACTTT.